The 26 T cell receptor beta chains presented below share a single source sample, sequenced in a study of T cells in women clearing cervical HPV infection. Produced via immunoSEQ multiplex PCR; TCRdb's table is partial and in-frame only. The sample has 20,000 to 25,000 clones, and its top ten clones hold 2% to 3%. The sequenced sample consisted of blood buffy coat. These receptors were taken from a woman between 18 and 70 years old with a cervical HPV16 infection that either progressed to CIN3+ or cleared (not recorded which).

A word on this clone: The CDR3 end lies 3 residues beyond the end of the read and is filled in from the germline J gene. The chain recombines TRBV9 with TRBJ2-1; D possibly corresponds to TRBD2 (6 bases). V was pared by 3 bases and J by 7 bases, with 11 bases between. Germline-derived CDR1 and CDR2 are SGDLS and YYNGEE. CDR3 size: 13 residues. The CDR3 bases that were read are TGTGCCAGCAGCGGGACTAACCTAAATGAG. This gives the protein CASSGTNLNE. The whole CDR3 protein reads CASSGTNLNEQFF.

Frequency places this clone as medium-sized. Read sequence stops 3 residues before the CDR3 end, and the germline J gene provides the missing end. This rearrangement joins TRBV29-1 to TRBJ1-1; no reliable D call. Germline CDR1 and CDR2: SQVTM and ANQGSEA. V was shortened by 7 bases and J by 1 base, with 4 bases between the two germline ends. The CDR3 runs to 10 residues. This chain's CDR3 is CSGANTEAFF. The covered CDR3 bases are TGCAGCGGGGCGAACACTGAA.

Points on this clone: The read ends 3 residues before the CDR3 terminus; that terminus is restored from the germline J gene. The chain is built from TRBV5-6 and TRBJ1-1; a possible D gene is TRBD1 (5 bases). The germline gives CDR1 SGHDT, CDR2 YYEEEE. V shed 3 bases and J shed 3 bases, with 15 bases lying between them. This CDR3 has 15 residues. The DNA read from the CDR3 is TGTGCCAGCAGCTCAGGGACTTTTGGGTACACTGAA. Residues: CASSSGTFGYTE. The CDR3 reads in full as CASSSGTFGYTEAFF.

Of note for this clone: The sequence runs out 3 residues before the end of the CDR3; the remainder is reconstructed from the germline J gene. The V and J genes are TRBV15 and TRBJ1-1; D may be TRBD1 (5 bases). The CDR3 is 15 amino acids. The V gene's germline CDR1 is LNHNV and CDR2 YYDKDF (reference sequence). Trimming removed 0 bases at V and 4 bases at J, with 12 bases between. The CDR3 protein is CATSRDVRVGTEAFF. The part of the CDR3 DNA that was read is TGTGCCACCAGCAGAGATGTCAGGGTGGGCACTGAA.

Notes on this clone: The read falls 3 residues short of the CDR3 end, and the missing part is taken from the germline J gene. The chain carries TRBV6-2 or TRBV6-3 and TRBJ1-6, with 9 bases identical to TRBD1. CDR1 MNHEY and CDR2 SVGEGT come from the germline V gene. The CDR3 runs 16 residues. Trimming cost V 2 bases and J 7 bases; bases outside gene matches: 6. Incomplete CDR3 DNA: TGTGCCAGCAGTTACCCCGGGACAGGGAGGAATTCACCC. Translating it yields CASSYPGTGRNSP. The entire CDR3 reads CASSYPGTGRNSPLHF.

As regards this clone: The read falls 3 residues short of the CDR3 end, and the missing part is taken from the germline J gene. The rearrangement links TRBV19 to TRBJ1-2; D not resolved. The CDR3 loop spans 16 amino acids. Germline loops: CDR1 LNHDA, CDR2 SQIVND (reference sequence). V lost 4 bases, J lost 3 bases, and 18 bases lay in between. The CDR3 region is CASSKLTRSSDYGYTF. The sequenced part of the CDR3 DNA is TGTGCCAGTAGTAAACTGACTAGGTCCTCCGACTATGGC.

To note about this clone: Sequencing ends 3 residues short of the CDR3 end; the germline J gene provides the rest. The V gene is TRBV30, the J gene TRBJ2-1; 9 bases are shared with TRBD1. CDR1 and CDR2 (germline): GTSNPN, SVGIG (reference sequence). Trimming cost V 2 bases and J 6 bases; bases outside gene matches: 2. The CDR3 spans 13 residues. The CDR3 reads CAWSPGQGNEQFF. Partial CDR3 DNA: TGTGCCTGGAGTCCGGGACAGGGCAATGAG.

Of note for this clone: The CDR3 is cut off 3 residues early in the read; its end comes from the germline J gene. The chain uses TRBV29-1 and TRBJ2-3, with D perhaps matching TRBD2 (6 bases). Trimming took off 6 bases at V and 0 bases at J, with 19 bases between the two ends. Germline CDR1 reads SQVTM; CDR2 reads ANQGSEA. CDR3 size: 16 residues. The CDR3 DNA, read in part, is TGCAGCGTCACCGGGACTCCTGGAACTAGCACAGATACG. Amino acid sequence: CSVTGTPGTSTDT. The full CDR3 protein reads CSVTGTPGTSTDTQYF.

CDR3 protein: CASSFLAGYEQYF. CDR3 DNA (partial): TGTGCCAGCAGCTTTCTAGCGGGGTACGAG. The chain employs TRBV5-8 and TRBJ2-7, with TRBD2 matching 9 bases. The CDR3 is cut off 3 residues early in the read; its end comes from the germline J gene. The CDR3 spans 13 residues. V was pared by 2 bases and J by 4 bases, with 1 base of the junction left unmatched. Germline V gene lookup returns CDR1 SGHTS and CDR2 YDEGEE.

A remark on this clone: Read coverage stops 3 residues before the CDR3 terminus; the germline J gene supplies the remainder. This sequence joins TRBV29-1 and TRBJ2-5; 11 bases are a match to TRBD2. The CDR3 consists of 16 residues. Trimming took 4 bases from V and 4 from J; bases not matched to a gene: 11. CDR1 is SQVTM, CDR2 ANQGSEA, per germline. This CDR3 is CSVVLAGGLGRETQYF. Partial CDR3 DNA: TGCAGCGTTGTATTAGCGGGGGGGTTAGGAAGAGAGACC. Full variable domain (outside the CDR3, taken from reference TRBV29-1 and TRBJ2-5): SAVISQKPSRDICQRGTSLTIQCQVDSQVTMMFWYRQQPGQSLTLIATANQGSEATYESGFVIDKFPISRPNLTFSTLTVSNMSPEDSSIYLCSVVLAGGLGRETQYFGPGTRLLVL.

As concerns this clone: Sequencing ends 3 residues short of the CDR3 end; the germline J gene provides the rest. The chain recombines TRBV13 with TRBJ2-4, with 8 bases aligning to TRBD1. Germline V lookup: CDR1 PRHDT, CDR2 FYEKMQ (reference sequence). CDR3 size: 14 residues. The covered CDR3 bases are TGTGCCAGCAGCTTAGTCGGGACAGGAATAAGT. It translates to CASSLVGTGIS. The complete CDR3 reads CASSLVGTGISQYF.

Remarks on this clone: The CDR3 goes on 3 residues after the read ends, and that part is filled in from the germline J gene. The V gene is TRBV19, the J gene TRBJ1-2; D gene unclear. Per germline, CDR1 LNHDA and CDR2 SQIVND (reference sequence). The CDR3 is 10 amino acids. CDR3 loop: CASGPQGYTF. The sequenced CDR3 bases are TGTGCCAGTGGGCCCCAGGGC.

A word on this clone: The junction departs from the called germline gene at one end, perhaps through a read error. The DNA ends 3 residues before the CDR3 does, and the rest of the CDR3 is filled in from the germline J gene. This sample includes further DNA sequences coding for the same CDR3. The rearrangement joins TRBV6-1 to TRBJ1-3; tentative D call: TRBD1 (5 bases). Germline values: CDR1 MNHNS, CDR2 SASEGT. The CDR3 contains 15 residues. The part of the CDR3 DNA that was read is TGTGCCAGCAGTGCTAGGGGCAGCTCTGGAAACACT. Amino acid sequence: CASSARGSSGNT. In full, the CDR3 is CASSARGSSGNTIYF.

About this clone itself: The read halts 3 residues ahead of the CDR3 end, with the missing end drawn from the germline J gene. V usage is TRBV5-1 and J usage is TRBJ2-7; a possible D gene is TRBD1 (6 bases). The CDR3 extends over 13 amino acids. Germline-derived CDR1 and CDR2 are SGHRS and YFSETQ. The V end lost 4 bases, the J end lost 3 bases, and 11 bases lay between the germline ends. The chain's CDR3 is CASSNSGVYEQYF. CDR3 DNA (partial): TGCGCCAGCAGCAACTCAGGGGTCTACGAG.

Comment on this clone: With the read ending 3 residues before the CDR3 end, the germline J gene is used to fill in that end. The chain carries TRBV7-6 and TRBJ1-2; 7 bases are shared with TRBD1. CDR1 and CDR2 from the germline V gene are SGHVS and FNYEAQ. The length of the CDR3 is 14 residues. The V segment lost 3 bases and the J segment 5 bases; nucleotides outside the gene matches: 6. The sequenced CDR3 bases are TGTGCCAGCAGCTTGGGGACAGAGACATATGGC. It specifies CASSLGTETYG. From start to end, the CDR3 is CASSLGTETYGYTF.

As concerns this clone: The DNA ends 3 residues before the CDR3 does, and the rest of the CDR3 is filled in from the germline J gene. The chain carries TRBV7-3 and TRBJ2-3; D remains ambiguous. The germline CDR1 and CDR2 sequences are SGHTA and FQGTGA. The CDR3 length is 13 residues. Incomplete CDR3 DNA: TGTGCCAGCAGCCCCTATGAAAAAGAGACG. It specifies CASSPYEKET. The full CDR3 protein reads CASSPYEKETQYF.

As regards this clone: Read sequence stops 3 residues before the CDR3 end, and the germline J gene provides the missing end. The J gene is TRBJ1-1, the V gene TRBV7-8; 8 positions match TRBD1. Germline V gene lookup returns CDR1 SGHVS and CDR2 FQNEAQ. V gave up 4 bases and J gave up 3 bases; unmatched junction bases: 7. There are 15 residues in the CDR3. CDR3 DNA (partial): TGTGCCAGCAGCTCCGACAGGGGTGGCTACACTGAA. Translation gives CASSSDRGGYTE. The CDR3 reads in full as CASSSDRGGYTEAFF.

A word on this clone: The read gets to within 3 residues of the CDR3 end, and the germline J gene fills in the rest. The chain uses TRBV19 and TRBJ1-5, with 7 nucleotides matching TRBD1. The junction had 12 bases not matched to a gene; V was cut back by 11 bases and J by 2 bases. This CDR3 spans 15 amino acids. Germline CDR1 LNHDA, CDR2 SQIVND (reference sequence). The CDR3 is CAAGQPPVGNQPQHF. Incomplete CDR3 DNA: TGTGCCGCGGGACAGCCCCCAGTCGGCAATCAGCCC. The full variable domain, in which reference TRBV19 and TRBJ1-5 provide the parts outside the CDR3, is DGGITQSPKYLFRKEGQNVTLSCEQNLNHDAMYWYRQDPGQGLRLIYYSQIVNDFQKGDIAEGYSVSREKKESFPLTVTSAQKNPTAFYLCAAGQPPVGNQPQHFGDGTRLSIL.

In regard to this clone: With the read ending 3 residues before the CDR3 end, the germline J gene is used to fill in that end. The same CDR3 arises from other DNA sequences in this sample as well. The V gene is TRBV2, the J gene TRBJ2-7; TRBD1 matches at 9 bases. CDR1 and CDR2 (germline): SNHLY, FYNNEI. The CDR3 consists of 14 residues. J was trimmed by 3 bases and V by 9 bases; bases with no gene match: 9. Partial CDR3 DNA: TGTGCCAGTCAGGGCACAGGGGGCCGCTACGAG. It specifies CASQGTGGRYE. The whole CDR3 region reads CASQGTGGRYEQYF.

On this clone itself: The read ends 3 residues early relative to the CDR3; the germline J gene fills the gap. The chain is built from TRBV28 and TRBJ2-2; D ambiguous. Deletions cut 2 bases from V and 7 bases from J, with 17 bases between. The germline V gene has CDR1 MDHEN and CDR2 SYDVKM. CDR3 size: 16 residues. The part of the CDR3 DNA that was read is TGTGCCAGCAGTTTAGATACGGGTTCCCGGTTCGGGGAG. Its protein product is CASSLDTGSRFGE. The entire CDR3 protein reads CASSLDTGSRFGELFF.

As for this clone: The read stops 3 residues short of the end of the CDR3; the missing end is completed from the germline J gene. This chain joins TRBV29-1 and TRBJ2-3, with a weak D call TRBD1 (5 bases). Germline-derived CDR1 and CDR2 are SQVTM and ANQGSEA. Trimming took off 8 bases at V and 1 base at J, with 13 bases between the two ends. The CDR3 has 13 amino acids. CDR3 DNA (partial): TGCAGCTCCGCGTCCAGGGGCACAGATACG. Amino acids: CSSASRGTDT. The complete CDR3 reads CSSASRGTDTQYF.

Notes on this clone: Read sequence stops 3 residues before the CDR3 end, and the germline J gene provides the missing end. The chain joins TRBV7-6 to TRBJ2-3; possibly TRBD2 for D (5 bases). The germline V gene has CDR1 SGHVS and CDR2 FNYEAQ. This CDR3 has 16 residues. The CDR3 protein is CASSFPPPRTGETQYF. The DNA read from the CDR3 is TGTGCCAGCAGCTTTCCCCCCCCTCGGACTGGGGAGACG.

For this clone: Coverage ceases 3 residues before the CDR3 finishes, and the germline J gene fills in the end. This chain uses TRBV6-2 or TRBV6-3 with TRBJ2-5, with D perhaps TRBD2 (6 bases). Germline lookup yields CDR1 MNHEY and CDR2 SVGEGT. Trimming pared 2 bases from V and 4 bases from J, leaving 14 bases between. The CDR3 consists of 15 residues. CDR3 bases read: TGTGCCAGCAGTTACGGAGGGGAGCAAGGAGAGACC. It specifies CASSYGGEQGET. In full, the CDR3 reads CASSYGGEQGETQYF.

Note on this clone: Read data end 3 residues before the CDR3 end; the end is taken from the germline J gene. This chain joins TRBV20-1 and TRBJ1-6; D is possibly TRBD1 (6 bases). The CDR3 is 20 amino acids. Germline V CDR1 and CDR2: DFQATT, SNEGSKA (reference sequence). V lost 1 base, J lost 0 bases, and 22 bases lay in between. CDR3 residues: CSARGGEQGPLRSYNSPLHF. CDR3 DNA (partial): TGCAGTGCTAGAGGAGGAGAACAGGGCCCTCTACGCTCCTATAATTCACCC.

The CDR3 sequence: CASSFLAGHYNEQFF. The CDR3 bases that were read are TGTGCCAGCAGCTTCCTAGCGGGGCACTACAATGAG. The rearrangement uses TRBV5-5 and TRBJ2-1, with TRBD2 matching 9 bases. The CDR3 is cut off 3 residues early in the read; its end comes from the germline J gene. Trimming removed 2 bases from V and 3 bases from J; junction bases left unmatched: 3. The CDR3 runs to 15 residues. Per germline, CDR1 SGHKS and CDR2 YYEKEE (reference sequence).

With respect to this clone: The read ends 3 residues before the CDR3 terminus; that terminus is restored from the germline J gene. V and J are TRBV20-1 and TRBJ1-1; 8 nucleotides line up with TRBD1. Germline V gene sequence: CDR1 DFQATT, CDR2 SNEGSKA (reference sequence). This CDR3 is 13 amino acids long. The V segment lost 7 bases and the J segment 0 bases; nucleotides outside the gene matches: 4. Here the CDR3 reads CSGDRMMNTEAFF. The CDR3 bases that were read are TGCAGTGGGGACAGGATGATGAACACTGAA.